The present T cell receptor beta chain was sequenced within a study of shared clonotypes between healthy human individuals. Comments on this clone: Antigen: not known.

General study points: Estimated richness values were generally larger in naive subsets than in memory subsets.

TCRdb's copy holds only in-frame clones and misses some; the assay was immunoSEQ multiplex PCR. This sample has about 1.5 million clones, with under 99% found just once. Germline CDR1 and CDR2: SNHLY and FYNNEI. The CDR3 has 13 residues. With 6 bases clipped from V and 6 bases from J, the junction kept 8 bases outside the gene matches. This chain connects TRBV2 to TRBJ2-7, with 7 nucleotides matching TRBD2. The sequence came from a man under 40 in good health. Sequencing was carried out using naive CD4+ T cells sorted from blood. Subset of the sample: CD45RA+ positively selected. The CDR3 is CASSDDTGGEQYF. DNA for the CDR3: TGTGCCAGCAGCGATGACACGGGGGGCGAGCAGTACTTC.